These 8 T cell receptor beta chains share one sample of origin, sequenced in a study of tumor and adjacent non-tumor tissue in lung cancer. Three rounds of nested PCR, following a modified ARM-PCR protocol, produced the TCRbeta library. In TCRdb, the multiplex PCR reads were re-called with MiXCR into one record per CDR3 protein. The sample contains 60,000 to 85,000 distinct CDR3 sequences, 76% of which appear only once. This sample's RNA came from whole unsorted tissue. The normal lung tissue was taken more than 3 cm from the tumor edge. Sequencing used distant non-tumor lung tissue. The source is a man in his 70s with non-small cell lung cancer.

This chain uses TRBV20-1 with TRBJ1-2; D ambiguous. Germline V gives CDR1 DFQATT, CDR2 SNEGSKA (reference sequence). Trimming shortened V by 8 bases and J by 2 bases, and 6 bases separated the two germline ends. This CDR3 region has 10 residues. The CDR3 DNA reads as TGCAGTATGGACAACTATGGCTACACCTTC. Its protein product is CSMDNYGYTF.

The V gene is TRBV11-2, the J gene TRBJ2-7; tentative D call: TRBD1 (6 bases). The CDR3 contains 15 residues. The germline CDR1 and CDR2 sequences are SGHAT and FQNNGV. V shed 1 base and J shed 0 bases, with 10 bases lying between them. CDR3 sequence: CASSLGQGSSYEQYF. CDR3 nucleotide sequence: TGTGCCAGCAGCTTAGGGCAGGGGTCCTCCTACGAGCAGTACTTC.

This clonotype was seen once. A much larger clone differs from this one at a single base, so this may be a read error. The V call is TRBV6-2 or TRBV6-3, the J call TRBJ1-1; tentative D call: TRBD1 (6 bases). Trimming cost V 5 bases and J 3 bases, with 10 bases left between them. This CDR3 region has 13 residues. CDR1 and CDR2 (germline): MNHEY, SVGEGT. The CDR3 DNA reads TGTGCCAGCAGTGAAACAGGGCACACTGAAGCTTTCTTT. Translated, it gives CASSETGHTEAFF.

On this clonotype itself: This may be a read error, as it is one base from a much larger clone. V gene TRBV2 combines with J gene TRBJ2-1, with 7 bases lining up with TRBD1. Germline CDR1 reads SNHLY; CDR2 reads FYNNEI. With V trimmed by 3 bases and J by 3 bases, 5 bases remained unmatched. The CDR3 extends over 15 amino acids. For the CDR3, the DNA is TGTGCCAGCAGTGAGATACAGGGGAACTACAATGAGCAGTTCTTC. Protein product: CASSEIQGNYNEQFF. Full variable domain (missing parts from reference TRBV2 and TRBJ2-1): EPEVTQTPSHQVTQMGQEVILRCVPISNHLYFYWYRQILGQKVEFLVSFYNNEISEKSEIFDDQFSVERPDGSNFTLKIRSTKLEDSAMYFCASSEIQGNYNEQFFGPGTRLTVL.

This clonotype was observed a handful of times. This sequence joins TRBV5-5 and TRBJ2-7; 8 positions match TRBD2. The CDR3 has 13 residues. Germline CDR1 and CDR2: SGHKS and YYEKEE (reference sequence). The V gene end was trimmed by 7 bases and the J gene end by 5 bases; junction bases not matched to a gene: 8. CDR3 nucleotide sequence: TGTGCCAGCCAAAGGGCGGGGGGCAACGAGCAGTACTTC. Translated, it gives CASQRAGGNEQYF.

The gene calls are TRBV14 and TRBJ2-5; TRBD2 might be the D (6 bases). V lost 11 bases and J lost 7, with 14 bases in between. This CDR3 contains 11 residues. Germline V gene data show CDR1 as SGHDN and CDR2 as FVKESK. The CDR3 is CAHNQAGTQYF. CDR3 nucleotide sequence: TGTGCCCACAACCAAGCGGGGACCCAGTACTTC.

The sample holds a few counts of this clonotype. A read error may explain this, as a much larger clone is one base away. CDR3 sequence: CASSSGDTHTGELFF. CDR3 in DNA: TGTGCCTCCAGCAGTGGGGACACCCACACCGGGGAGCTGTTTTTT. The rearrangement links TRBV15 to TRBJ2-2; a possible D gene is TRBD1 (6 bases). From germline, CDR1 is LNHNV and CDR2 YYDKDF (reference sequence). The CDR3 has 15 residues.

To note about this clonotype: An end of the junction differs from the germline gene, which may be a read error. The gene calls are TRBV4-1 and TRBJ1-1; no clear D gene. Per germline, CDR1 MGHRA and CDR2 YSYEKL. The CDR3 runs 15 residues. CDR3 bases: TGCGCCAGTAGCCCGAAGGGCACTTCAGACACTGAAGCTTTCTTT. This sequence encodes CASSPKGTSDTEAFF.